This paragraph reports one TCR beta chain. The data were taken from a study of cytomegalovirus exposure and HLA in healthy donors. Deletions cut 1 base from V and 1 base from J, with 8 bases between. There are 14 residues in the CDR3. Germline CDR1 is LNHDA and CDR2 is SQIVND (reference sequence). In the PCR, 60 Vbeta and 13 Jbeta primers were used. Assay used: immunoSEQ multiplex PCR; TCRdb lists only in-frame clones, some missing. Across about 170,000 clones, the top ten clones capture 0.7% to 1% of the sample. V is TRBV19 and J is TRBJ2-7; weak D call: TRBD1 (5 bases). The sequencing sample was made of PBMCs. The TCR was taken from a woman aged 18-29 years in good health and CMV-seropositive. The CDR3 bases are TGTGCCAGTAGTATAGGTCACAGGTCCTACGAGCAGTACTTC. It yields the protein CASSIGHRSYEQYF.